This is a list of T cell receptor beta chains from one sample in a study of blood T cell repertoires in COVID-19. Profiling relied on immunoSEQ multiplex PCR, and the TCRdb table lists in-frame clones only, not all of them. The top ten hold about 8.4% of the sample, which has around 310,000 clones, about nine tenths seen once. Sequences were obtained from PBMCs or T cells enriched from blood (not recorded which). These receptors all come from a woman in her 30s who had recovered from COVID-19. Both conserved end residues are part of each CDR3. The D gene is left open where the match is weak. Not every row has a clone size; where given, it reads once, few, many or a size class.

size,D,J,V,CDR3,DNA
.,.,TRBJ1-1,TRBV6-5,CASSPQRDTEAFF,TGTGCCAGCAGTCCCCAGAGGGACACTGAAGCTTTCTTT
.,TRBD1,TRBJ1-6,TRBV28,CASSGQGWVYFGQNSPLHF,TGTGCCAGCAGCGGACAGGGTTGGGTATATTTCGGCCAAAATTCACCCCTCCACTTT
.,.,TRBJ2-1,TRBV7-9,CASRTLEFDEQFF,TGTGCCAGCAGGACTTTAGAGTTCGATGAGCAGTTCTTC
.,.,TRBJ2-7,TRBV28,CASSLWVTGTNYEQYF,TGTGCCAGCAGTTTATGGGTTACCGGGACAAACTACGAGCAGTACTTC
.,TRBD1,TRBJ2-7,TRBV4-2,CASSQEGQGFYEQYF,TGTGCCAGCAGCCAAGAAGGACAGGGGTTTTACGAGCAGTACTTC
.,TRBD1,TRBJ1-1,TRBV6-4,CASRDRESTEAFF,TGTGCCAGCAGGGACAGGGAGAGCACTGAAGCTTTCTTT
.,.,TRBJ1-2,TRBV12-3/TRBV12-4,CASSLAISYGYTF,TGTGCCAGCAGTTTAGCTATTTCCTATGGCTACACCTTC
.,.,TRBJ2-6,TRBV15,CATSSGAPGANVLTF,TGTGCCACCAGCTCGGGTGCCCCTGGGGCCAACGTCCTGACTTTC
few,TRBD2,TRBJ2-5,TRBV30,CAWSEGLAGLETQYF,TGTGCCTGGAGCGAGGGACTAGCGGGACTGGAGACCCAGTACTTC
.,TRBD1,TRBJ1-1,TRBV2,CASSQDRGPEAFF,TGTGCCAGCAGCCAGGACAGGGGGCCTGAAGCTTTCTTT
.,TRBD1,TRBJ2-7,TRBV15,CATSPEAGKGTGGYEQYF,TGTGCCACCAGCCCCGAGGCGGGAAAGGGGACAGGGGGATACGAGCAGTACTTC
.,TRBD1,TRBJ1-2,TRBV19,CASSIAGQGAYGYTF,TGTGCCAGTAGTATAGCGGGACAGGGGGCTTATGGCTACACCTTC
few,.,TRBJ2-1,TRBV9,CASSVGFGINRNNEQFF,TGTGCCAGCAGCGTAGGATTCGGGATCAATAGAAATAATGAGCAGTTCTTC
.,.,TRBJ1-4,TRBV6-2/TRBV6-3,CASSFVRGGEKLFF,TGTGCCAGCAGCTTCGTCCGGGGAGGAGAAAAACTGTTTTTT
.,.,TRBJ1-5,TRBV6-6,CASSSLWTGSQHF,TGTGCCAGCAGTTCCCTCTGGACCGGGAGCCAGCATTTT
.,TRBD2,TRBJ2-3,TRBV30,CAWSPGGGFADTQYF,TGTGCCTGGAGCCCCGGGGGGGGCTTCGCAGATACGCAGTATTTT
.,TRBD2,TRBJ2-3,TRBV4-1,CASRGLGTSDQGGVEDTQYF,TGCGCCAGCCGGGGACTCGGGACTAGCGATCAGGGGGGGGTGGAAGATACGCAGTATTTT
.,TRBD1,TRBJ2-1,TRBV24-1,CATRGDRDNGEQFF,TGTGCCACCAGGGGGGACAGGGATAACGGTGAGCAGTTCTTC